This entry concerns a single T cell receptor beta chain. What it binds is not known. CDR1 is MNHNY, CDR2 SVGAGI, per germline (reference sequence). Trimming stripped 6 bases from V and 1 base from J, with 9 bases between. This CDR3 region has 13 residues. This entry belongs to a study of cytomegalovirus exposure and HLA in healthy donors. Study information: The platform used for the 120 or so validation repertoires matched that of the approximately 640 first-cohort repertoires, a later analysis reported. Points from the study as a whole: The study recorded 164 TCR beta chains that were cytomegalovirus-associated.

From the approximately 120-subject validation cohort, which was separate from the approximately 720-subject first cohort, the donors were drawn. The table came from immunoSEQ multiplex PCR; TCRdb's copy has only in-frame clones and leaves some out. The sample includes 300,000 to 400,000 clones, roughly 88% seen only once; the top ten take more than 0.95%. The sample was PBMCs. This TCR was sampled from a man aged 25 to 40 in good health and CMV-seronegative. The chain joins TRBV6-6 to TRBJ1-1; D uncertain. CDR3 in DNA: TGTGCCAGCAGCCCCCTTCGGAACACTGAAGCTTTCTTT. It encodes CASSPLRNTEAFF.